This T cell receptor beta chain was identified during a study of response to subunit inactivated influenza vaccine (dated by TCRdb to 2016 to 2019). Looking at the study overall: To follow how T cells responded to a trivalent subunit inactivated influenza vaccine, the researchers relied on deep quantitative profiling of the T cell receptor repertoire.

As concerns this clonotype: What antigen it recognizes has not been identified. Base qualities are not provided; no much larger clone lies one nucleotide away.

Measured from the cysteine to the phenylalanine, the CDR3 is 12 residues long. Only the CDR3 DNA stays, 36 bases, in frame from base 1. The germline V gene encodes CDR1 SGHRS and CDR2 YFSETQ. Trimming at the junction amounts to 4 bases on V and 6 bases on J, and the germline ends lie 9 bases apart. What the work shows at the level of the full study, not this receptor alone: It was suggested by the authors that each seasonal influenza vaccination may recruit only a limited number of new T cells.

Libraries were built with RT-PCR. Sequencing was performed on an Illumina HiSeq 2500. TCRdb ran its own pipeline on the public reads, namely fastp trimming at Q25 and MiXCR clone calling, and kept in-frame beta chains. Every CDR3 protein is listed once, alongside the most common genes and DNA of its rows. The sample table holds fewer than 650,000 distinct CDR3 sequences, of which over 10% were seen once. The ten largest clones represent around 14% of the sample. The meaning of the sample's time point label: 45 to 55 days after influenza vaccine administration. The chain uses TRBV5-1 and TRBJ2-3; the D call is possibly TRBD1 or TRBD2, each sharing 5 bases. The sample here was PBMCs from blood, taken roughly 47 days after vaccination. The receptor's source is a man aged 45 to 65 who received an inactivated influenza vaccine. Donor details come from another sample of the same person, matched by shared clones. Here the CDR3 is given as CASSRDDDTQYF. The nucleotide sequence reads as follows: TGCGCCAGCAGCCGGGACGACGATACGCAGTATTTT.